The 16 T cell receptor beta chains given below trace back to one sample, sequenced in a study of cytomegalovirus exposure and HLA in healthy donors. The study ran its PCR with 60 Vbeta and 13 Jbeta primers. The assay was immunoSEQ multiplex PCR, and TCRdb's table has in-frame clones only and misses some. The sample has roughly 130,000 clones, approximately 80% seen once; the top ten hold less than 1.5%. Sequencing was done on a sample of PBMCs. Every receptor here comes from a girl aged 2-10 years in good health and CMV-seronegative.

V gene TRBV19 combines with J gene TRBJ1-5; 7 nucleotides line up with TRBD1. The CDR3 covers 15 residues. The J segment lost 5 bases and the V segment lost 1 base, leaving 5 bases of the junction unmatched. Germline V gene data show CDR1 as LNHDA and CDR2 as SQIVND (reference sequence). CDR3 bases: TGTGCCAGTAGTATAGGGGGACAGAGTTATCAGCCCCAGCATTTT. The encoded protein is CASSIGGQSYQPQHF. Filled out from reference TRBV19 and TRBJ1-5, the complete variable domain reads DGGITQSPKYLFRKEGQNVTLSCEQNLNHDAMYWYRQDPGQGLRLIYYSQIVNDFQKGDIAEGYSVSREKKESFPLTVTSAQKNPTAFYLCASSIGGQSYQPQHFGDGTRLSIL.

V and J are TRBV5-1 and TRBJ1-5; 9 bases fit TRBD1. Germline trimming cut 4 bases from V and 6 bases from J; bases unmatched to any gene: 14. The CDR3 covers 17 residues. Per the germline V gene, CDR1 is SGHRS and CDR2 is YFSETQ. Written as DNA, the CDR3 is TGCGCCAGCAGCCTGAACCCGCCGGGACAGGGAAGTCAGCCCCAGCATTTT. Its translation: CASSLNPPGQGSQPQHF.

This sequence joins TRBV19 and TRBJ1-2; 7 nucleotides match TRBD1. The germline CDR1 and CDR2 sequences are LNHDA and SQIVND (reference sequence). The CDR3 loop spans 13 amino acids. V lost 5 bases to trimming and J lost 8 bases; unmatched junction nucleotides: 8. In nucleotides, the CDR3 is TGTGCCAGTAGTCCTGACAGGGCGGGCGGCTACACCTTC. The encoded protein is CASSPDRAGGYTF.

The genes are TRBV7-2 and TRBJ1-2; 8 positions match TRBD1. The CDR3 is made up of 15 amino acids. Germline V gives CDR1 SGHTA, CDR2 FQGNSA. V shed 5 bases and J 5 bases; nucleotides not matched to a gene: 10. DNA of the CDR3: TGTGCCAGCAGCGCCCAATCGGACAGGGCGTATGGCTACACCTTC. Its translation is CASSAQSDRAYGYTF. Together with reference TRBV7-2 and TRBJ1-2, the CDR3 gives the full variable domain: GAGVSQSPSNKVTEKGKDVELRCDPISGHTALYWYRQSLGQGLEFLIYFQGNSAPDKSGLPSDRFSAERTGGSVSTLTIQRTQQEDSAVYLCASSAQSDRAYGYTFGSGTRLTVV.

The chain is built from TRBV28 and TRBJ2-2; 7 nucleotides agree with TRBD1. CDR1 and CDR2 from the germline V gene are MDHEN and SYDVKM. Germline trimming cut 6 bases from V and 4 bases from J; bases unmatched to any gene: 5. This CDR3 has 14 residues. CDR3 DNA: TGTGCCAGCAGGCAACAGGGGTCCACCGGGGAGCTGTTTTTT. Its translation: CASRQQGSTGELFF.

CDR3 sequence (DNA): TGTGCCAGCAGCCAAGAAGGAGGGGCGTACAATGAGCAGTTCTTC. Translation gives CASSQEGGAYNEQFF. The chain employs TRBV4-2 and TRBJ2-1; a possible D gene is TRBD2 (6 bases). Germline CDR1 LGHNA, CDR2 YNFKEQ. The CDR3 runs to 15 residues. V was cut by 0 bases and J by 4 bases, with 10 bases left in between.

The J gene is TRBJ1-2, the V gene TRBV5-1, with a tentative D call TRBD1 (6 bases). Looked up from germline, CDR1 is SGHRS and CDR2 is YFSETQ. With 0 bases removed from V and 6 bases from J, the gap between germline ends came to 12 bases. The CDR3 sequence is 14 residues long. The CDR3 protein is CASSLETGSHGYTF. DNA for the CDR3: TGCGCCAGCAGCTTGGAAACAGGGAGCCATGGCTACACCTTC.

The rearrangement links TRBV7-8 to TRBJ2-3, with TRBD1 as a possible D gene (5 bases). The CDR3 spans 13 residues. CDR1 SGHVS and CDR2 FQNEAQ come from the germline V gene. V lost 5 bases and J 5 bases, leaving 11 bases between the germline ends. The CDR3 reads CASSPRVVDTQYF. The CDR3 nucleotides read TGTGCCAGCAGCCCCAGGGTAGTAGATACGCAGTATTTT.

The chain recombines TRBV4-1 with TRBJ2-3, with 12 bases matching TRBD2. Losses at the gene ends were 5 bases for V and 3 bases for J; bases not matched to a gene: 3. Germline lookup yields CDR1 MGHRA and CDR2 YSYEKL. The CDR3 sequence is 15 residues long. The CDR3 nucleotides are TGCGCCAGCAGCACCCTAGCGGGGGGGACAGATACGCAGTATTTT. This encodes CASSTLAGGTDTQYF.

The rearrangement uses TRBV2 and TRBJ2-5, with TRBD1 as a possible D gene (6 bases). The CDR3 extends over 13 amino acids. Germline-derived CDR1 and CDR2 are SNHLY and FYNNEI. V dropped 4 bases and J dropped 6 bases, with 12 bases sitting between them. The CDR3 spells CASSGQQGQTQYF. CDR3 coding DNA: TGTGCCAGCAGTGGACAACAGGGACAGACCCAGTACTTC.

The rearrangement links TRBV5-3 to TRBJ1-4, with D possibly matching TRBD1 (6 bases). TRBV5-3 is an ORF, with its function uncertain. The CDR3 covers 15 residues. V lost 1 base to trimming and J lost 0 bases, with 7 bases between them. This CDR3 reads CARSLKGATNEKLFF. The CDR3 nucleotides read TGTGCCAGAAGCTTGAAGGGGGCAACTAATGAAAAACTGTTTTTT.

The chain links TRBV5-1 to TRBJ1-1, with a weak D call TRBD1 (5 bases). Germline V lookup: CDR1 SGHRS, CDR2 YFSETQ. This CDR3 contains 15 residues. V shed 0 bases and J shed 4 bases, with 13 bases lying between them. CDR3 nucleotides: TGCGCCAGCAGCTTGGGCGATTTGGGGGGCACTGAAGCTTTCTTT. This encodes CASSLGDLGGTEAFF.

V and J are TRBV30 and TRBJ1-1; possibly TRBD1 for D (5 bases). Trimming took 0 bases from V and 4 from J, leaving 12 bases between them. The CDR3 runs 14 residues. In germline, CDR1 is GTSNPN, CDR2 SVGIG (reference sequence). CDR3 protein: CAWSVWGGGTEAFF. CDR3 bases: TGTGCCTGGAGTGTATGGGGGGGTGGCACTGAAGCTTTCTTT. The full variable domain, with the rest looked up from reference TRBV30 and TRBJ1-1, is SQTIHQWPATLVQPVGSPLSLECTVEGTSNPNLYWYRQAAGRGLQLLFYSVGIGQISSEVPQNLSASRPQDRQFILSSKKLLLSDSGFYLCAWSVWGGGTEAFFGQGTRLTVV.

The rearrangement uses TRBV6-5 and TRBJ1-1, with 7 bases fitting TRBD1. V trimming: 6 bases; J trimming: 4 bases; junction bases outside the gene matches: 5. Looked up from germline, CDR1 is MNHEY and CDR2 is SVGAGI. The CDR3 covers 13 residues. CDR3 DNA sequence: TGTGCCAGCAGATACCCAGGGGGCACTGAAGCTTTCTTT. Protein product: CASRYPGGTEAFF.

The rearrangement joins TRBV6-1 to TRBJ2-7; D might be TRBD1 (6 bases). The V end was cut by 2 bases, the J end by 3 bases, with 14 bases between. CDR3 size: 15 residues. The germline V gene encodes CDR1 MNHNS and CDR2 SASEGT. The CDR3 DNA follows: TGTGCCAGCAGTGAACTCAGGGGATCCCTCTACGAGCAGTACTTC. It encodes CASSELRGSLYEQYF.

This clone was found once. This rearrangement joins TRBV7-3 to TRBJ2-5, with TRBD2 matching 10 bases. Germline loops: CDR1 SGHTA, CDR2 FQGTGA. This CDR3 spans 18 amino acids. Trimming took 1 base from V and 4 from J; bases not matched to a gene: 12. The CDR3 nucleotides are TGTGCCAGCAGCTTAAAGCGAGCGGGAGGGCCCGGTGGAGAGACCCAGTACTTC. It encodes CASSLKRAGGPGGETQYF.